These 32 T cell receptor beta chains share one sample of origin, sequenced in a study of blood T cell repertoires in COVID-19 (dated by TCRdb to about 2020). The method was the immunoSEQ multiplex PCR assay. The table was pulled from immuneACCESS by TCRdb, which kept in-frame rearrangements only. Such tables lose some clones; where checked, under half of the loss comes from unresolved V genes, and the rest has no known cause. The sample table records about 260,000 clones; around nine tenths of these occur just once. Roughly 9.8% of the sample belongs to the ten largest clones. Sequences were obtained from peripheral blood. The receptors shown here come from a man aged 35-49 years who had recovered from COVID-19.

V usage is TRBV19 and J usage is TRBJ1-2; no reliable D call. The CDR3 is made up of 14 amino acids. Germline V gene data show CDR1 as LNHDA and CDR2 as SQIVND (reference sequence). Trimming removed 2 bases at V and 5 bases at J, with 12 bases between. The CDR3 coding sequence is TGTGCCAGTAGTATAAGGACTCATGAATATGGCTACACCTTC. Amino acid sequence: CASSIRTHEYGYTF. The full variable domain, with the rest looked up from reference TRBV19 and TRBJ1-2, is DGGITQSPKYLFRKEGQNVTLSCEQNLNHDAMYWYRQDPGQGLRLIYYSQIVNDFQKGDIAEGYSVSREKKESFPLTVTSAQKNPTAFYLCASSIRTHEYGYTFGSGTRLTVV.

The chain has TRBV2 and TRBJ2-7; unclear D gene. This CDR3 contains 8 residues. Germline CDR1 reads SNHLY; CDR2 reads FYNNEI. Deletions cut 5 bases from V and 11 bases from J, with 4 bases between. CDR3 loop: CASSLEYF. The CDR3 nucleotides read TGTGCCAGCAGTTTAGAGTACTTC.

V is TRBV24-1 and J is TRBJ1-3, with a possible D match to TRBD1 (6 bases). The germline gives CDR1 KGHDR, CDR2 SFDVKD. This CDR3 region has 15 residues. The V end lost 4 bases, the J end lost 2 bases, and 11 bases lay between the germline ends. CDR3 residues: CATSELDSAGNTIYF. The CDR3 coding sequence is TGTGCCACCAGTGAGCTGGACAGCGCTGGAAACACCATATATTTT.

The genes are TRBV7-2 and TRBJ2-7, with 8 bases identical to TRBD2. V was clipped by 2 bases and J by 4 bases; unmatched bases: 1. CDR3 length equals 13 residues. In germline, CDR1 is SGHTA, CDR2 FQGNSA. The chain's CDR3 is CASSLLAGYEQYF. The CDR3 DNA reads TGTGCCAGCAGCTTATTAGCGGGGTACGAGCAGTACTTC. The whole variable domain, filled in from reference TRBV7-2 and TRBJ2-7, reads GAGVSQSPSNKVTEKGKDVELRCDPISGHTALYWYRQSLGQGLEFLIYFQGNSAPDKSGLPSDRFSAERTGGSVSTLTIQRTQQEDSAVYLCASSLLAGYEQYFGPGTRLTVT.

This clone was seen a handful of times. CDR3 sequence: CASSPFPGELFF. The CDR3 DNA reads as TGTGCCAGCAGCCCCTTTCCCGGGGAGCTGTTTTTT. V is TRBV7-9 and J is TRBJ2-2; D is ambiguous. The V gene lost 5 bases and the J gene lost 6 bases, with 7 bases spanning the gap. The CDR3 contains 12 residues. Germline V lookup: CDR1 SEHNR, CDR2 FQNEAQ (reference sequence).

This chain joins TRBV9 and TRBJ1-1; 7 bases are a match to TRBD1. The V segment lost 2 bases and the J segment 4 bases; nucleotides outside the gene matches: 8. There are 15 residues in the CDR3. The germline gives CDR1 SGDLS, CDR2 YYNGEE. The CDR3 DNA reads as TGTGCCAGCAGCGTCTACGGACAGGCGGGCACTGAAGCTTTCTTT. Protein sequence: CASSVYGQAGTEAFF.

This chain links TRBV6-6 with TRBJ2-1, with D possibly TRBD1 on 6 matching bases. Per the germline V gene, CDR1 is MNHNY and CDR2 is SVGAGI (reference sequence). The CDR3 runs to 15 residues. V dropped 6 bases and J dropped 9 bases, with 21 bases sitting between them. Here the CDR3 DNA reads TGTGCCAGCAGCAACGCACAGGGACGAAGAGGTGAGCAGTTCTTC. Residues: CASSNAQGRRGEQFF.

The rearrangement uses TRBV6-1 and TRBJ1-5; no clear D. Trimming removed 0 bases from V and 0 bases from J, with 18 bases in between. From germline, CDR1 is MNHNS and CDR2 SASEGT. The CDR3 extends over 19 amino acids. CDR3: CASSEAHGFWRASNQPQHF. The CDR3, as DNA: TGTGCCAGCAGTGAAGCGCATGGGTTCTGGAGGGCTAGCAATCAGCCCCAGCATTTT.

The V call is TRBV7-8, the J call TRBJ2-5; D perhaps matches TRBD2 (5 bases). The CDR3 covers 15 residues. Trimming cost V 1 base and J 2 bases, with 11 bases left between them. Germline V lookup: CDR1 SGHVS, CDR2 FQNEAQ. In DNA form, the CDR3 reads TGTGCCAGCAGCTTAGGGACGAGGGTTCAAGAGACCCAGTACTTC. As protein: CASSLGTRVQETQYF.

The chain combines TRBV6-5 with TRBJ2-5; 8 bases align to TRBD2. CDR1 MNHEY and CDR2 SVGAGI come from the germline V gene. The CDR3 loop spans 14 amino acids. Trimming at V came to 5 bases and at J to 1 base, leaving 3 bases not matched to a gene. The DNA of the CDR3 is TGTGCCAGCAGTCGTAGCGGGATCCAAGAGACCCAGTACTTC. Its translation: CASSRSGIQETQYF.

This clone was counted once. The chain is built from TRBV9 and TRBJ2-3, with unresolved D. The V gene lost 0 bases and the J gene lost 6 bases, with 8 bases spanning the gap. This CDR3 is built from 13 residues. CDR1 is SGDLS, CDR2 YYNGEE, per germline. Written as DNA, the CDR3 is TGTGCCAGCAGCGTAGCTCCCTCGGATACGCAGTATTTT. Protein sequence: CASSVAPSDTQYF.

The J gene is TRBJ1-5, the V gene TRBV30, with 7 bases lining up with TRBD1. This CDR3 has 15 amino acids. Germline V CDR1 and CDR2: GTSNPN, SVGIG (reference sequence). Trimming at V came to 3 bases and at J to 2 bases, leaving 7 bases not matched to a gene. The CDR3 loop is CAWSLYGTGNQPQHF. The CDR3 DNA reads TGTGCCTGGAGCCTATATGGGACAGGCAATCAGCCCCAGCATTTT.

The chain links TRBV7-2 to TRBJ2-7, with TRBD2 matching over 11 bases. There are 16 residues in the CDR3. Per the germline V gene, CDR1 is SGHTA and CDR2 is FQGNSA. J was trimmed by 4 bases and V by 4 bases; bases with no gene match: 9. Here the CDR3 reads CASSSVAGGLPYEQYF. CDR3 nucleotide sequence: TGTGCCAGCAGCTCCGTAGCGGGAGGGCTGCCTTACGAGCAGTACTTC.

The CDR3 loop reads CASSPEDRSNYGYTF. Here the CDR3 DNA reads TGTGCCAGCAGCCCGGAGGACAGGTCTAACTATGGCTACACCTTC. V and J are TRBV14 and TRBJ1-2, with 7 bases identical to TRBD1. The CDR3 consists of 15 residues. CDR1 and CDR2 (germline): SGHDN, FVKESK. V shed 4 bases, J shed 0 bases, and the junction held 5 bases outside the gene matches.

The rearrangement uses TRBV29-1 and TRBJ1-2, with D maybe TRBD1 (5 bases). CDR1 is SQVTM and CDR2 is ANQGSEA in the germline V gene. Trimming took off 4 bases at V and 0 bases at J, with 9 bases between the two ends. The CDR3 extends over 13 amino acids. CDR3 DNA: TGCAGCGTTGTGGGGGAGGCTAACTATGGCTACACCTTC. Protein: CSVVGEANYGYTF.

The V gene is TRBV2, the J gene TRBJ2-5; no clear D gene. The CDR3 runs 18 residues. Trimming removed 5 bases from V and 3 bases from J, with 25 bases in between. Germline-derived CDR1 and CDR2 are SNHLY and FYNNEI. CDR3: CASSPVKWFSRVKETQYF. The CDR3 bases are TGTGCCAGCAGTCCAGTGAAATGGTTTAGCAGAGTTAAAGAGACCCAGTACTTC.

DNA for the CDR3: TGTGCCAGCAGCTTAGCGGACAGGCGTTTCGCTGAAGCTTTCTTT. Translated: CASSLADRRFAEAFF. This rearrangement joins TRBV7-2 to TRBJ1-1, with 7 bases identical to TRBD1. The CDR3 sequence is 15 residues long. The germline CDR1 and CDR2 sequences are SGHTA and FQGNSA. V was clipped by 0 bases and J by 6 bases; unmatched bases: 7. Looking up the rest from reference TRBV7-2 and TRBJ1-1 gives the full variable domain: GAGVSQSPSNKVTEKGKDVELRCDPISGHTALYWYRQSLGQGLEFLIYFQGNSAPDKSGLPSDRFSAERTGGSVSTLTIQRTQQEDSAVYLCASSLADRRFAEAFFGQGTRLTVV.

The chain is built from TRBV27 and TRBJ2-1; 8 nucleotides align to TRBD2. Per germline, CDR1 MNHEY and CDR2 SMNVEV (reference sequence). The junction had 5 bases not matched to a gene; V was cut back by 2 bases and J by 8 bases. CDR3 size: 14 residues. In nucleotides, the CDR3 is TGTGCCAGCAGTTTACCGGGAGGGTTGGATGAGCAGTTCTTC. It yields the protein CASSLPGGLDEQFF.

The chain joins TRBV29-1 to TRBJ2-7; tentative D call: TRBD1 (6 bases). The CDR3 runs 14 residues. V was cut by 4 bases and J by 0 bases, with 13 bases left in between. Germline V CDR1 and CDR2: SQVTM, ANQGSEA. The CDR3 protein is CSVGARQASYEQYF. CDR3 nucleotides: TGCAGCGTTGGGGCCCGACAGGCCTCCTACGAGCAGTACTTC.

The chain carries TRBV29-1 and TRBJ1-1; 7 nucleotides line up with TRBD1. The CDR3 totals 11 residues. Per germline, CDR1 SQVTM and CDR2 ANQGSEA. The V segment lost 4 bases and the J segment 7 bases; nucleotides outside the gene matches: 3. CDR3 region: CSVVRGLEAFF. Written as DNA, the CDR3 is TGCAGCGTTGTGAGGGGGCTTGAAGCTTTCTTT. The full variable domain, rest sourced from reference TRBV29-1 and TRBJ1-1, is SAVISQKPSRDICQRGTSLTIQCQVDSQVTMMFWYRQQPGQSLTLIATANQGSEATYESGFVIDKFPISRPNLTFSTLTVSNMSPEDSSIYLCSVVRGLEAFFGQGTRLTVV.

This clone was counted only a few times. The V gene is TRBV6-5, the J gene TRBJ1-1; no definite D call. The V end lost 8 bases, the J end lost 2 bases, and 15 bases lay between the germline ends. CDR3 size: 14 residues. The germline CDR1 and CDR2 sequences are MNHEY and SVGAGI. The CDR3 DNA is TGTGCCAGCGGCAGGAACACGCTCAACACTGAAGCTTTCTTT. This codes for CASGRNTLNTEAFF.

The gene calls are TRBV7-9 and TRBJ2-3; D is ambiguous. Per the germline V gene, CDR1 is SEHNR and CDR2 is FQNEAQ (reference sequence). The CDR3 consists of 16 residues. The germline V and J ends were trimmed by 6 bases and 0 bases, with 16 bases remaining between them. The chain's CDR3 is CASRRQASASTDTQYF. DNA of the CDR3: TGTGCCAGCAGGAGGCAAGCGTCCGCTAGCACAGATACGCAGTATTTT.

This clone is a singleton in its sample. This rearrangement joins TRBV7-2 to TRBJ2-1, with 9 bases fitting TRBD2. The V gene end was trimmed by 5 bases and the J gene end by 8 bases; junction bases not matched to a gene: 13. The length of the CDR3 is 16 residues. In germline, CDR1 is SGHTA, CDR2 FQGNSA. This CDR3 reads CASSPPGGRALHEQFF. The CDR3, as DNA: TGTGCCAGCAGCCCACCGGGCGGGAGGGCCTTGCATGAGCAGTTCTTC.

V is TRBV7-2 and J is TRBJ2-5; 7 bases are shared with TRBD2. Germline CDR1 reads SGHTA; CDR2 reads FQGNSA. V dropped 2 bases and J dropped 5; count of bases not matched to a gene: 11. The CDR3 length is 16 residues. The CDR3 DNA follows: TGTGCCAGCAGCTTATATCGGGGAGGGAGGTCTGAGACCCAGTACTTC. Translating it yields CASSLYRGGRSETQYF.

The rearrangement joins TRBV7-3 to TRBJ1-2, with D maybe TRBD1 (6 bases). The germline V and J ends were trimmed by 0 bases and 4 bases, with 6 bases remaining between them. This CDR3 spans 13 amino acids. Germline CDR1 reads SGHTA; CDR2 reads FQGTGA. CDR3 residues: CASSLTGGYGYTF. The DNA for the CDR3 is TGTGCCAGCAGCTTAACAGGGGGCTATGGCTACACCTTC.

V is TRBV18 and J is TRBJ2-7; 10 bases are shared with TRBD1. Germline assignment: CDR1 KGHSH and CDR2 LQKENI. CDR3 length equals 15 residues. J was trimmed by 4 bases and V by 5 bases; bases with no gene match: 8. The CDR3 DNA reads as TGTGCCAGCTCAGCCCGACAGGGGGCTTGGTACGAGCAGTACTTC. Amino acids: CASSARQGAWYEQYF.

The J gene is TRBJ2-1, the V gene TRBV2; a weak D match, TRBD2 (5 bases). Trimming pared 6 bases from V and 4 bases from J, leaving 10 bases between. Germline V gene lookup returns CDR1 SNHLY and CDR2 FYNNEI. The CDR3 covers 13 residues. CDR3 DNA sequence: TGTGCCAGCAGCGCTAGGACTTACAATGAGCAGTTCTTC. Protein sequence: CASSARTYNEQFF. Full variable domain (remainder filled in from reference TRBV2 and TRBJ2-1): EPEVTQTPSHQVTQMGQEVILRCVPISNHLYFYWYRQILGQKVEFLVSFYNNEISEKSEIFDDQFSVERPDGSNFTLKIRSTKLEDSAMYFCASSARTYNEQFFGPGTRLTVL.

The chain joins TRBV6-6 to TRBJ2-7; tentative D call: TRBD1 (5 bases). V dropped 5 bases and J dropped 2 bases, with 13 bases sitting between them. The CDR3 loop spans 14 amino acids. CDR1 MNHNY and CDR2 SVGAGI come from the germline V gene (reference sequence). CDR3 protein: CASSGTGGTYEQYF. CDR3 bases: TGTGCCAGCAGTGGAACAGGCGGAACCTACGAGCAGTACTTC.

The chain couples TRBV5-1 to TRBJ1-4; 7 positions agree with TRBD1. Trimming cost V 4 bases and J 7 bases; bases outside gene matches: 7. CDR1 and CDR2 from the germline V gene are SGHRS and YFSETQ. The CDR3 totals 14 residues. The CDR3 reads CASSPGQMFEKLFF. CDR3 nucleotide sequence: TGCGCCAGCAGCCCGGGACAGATGTTTGAAAAACTGTTTTTT.

The chain employs TRBV27 and TRBJ1-4; 7 bases align to TRBD1. V shed 7 bases, J shed 3 bases, and the junction held 8 bases outside the gene matches. Looked up from germline, CDR1 is MNHEY and CDR2 is SMNVEV (reference sequence). CDR3 length: 15 residues. CDR3 DNA sequence: TGTGCCAGCAAGGTCACAGGGGCGGCTAATGAAAAACTGTTTTTT. This gives the protein CASKVTGAANEKLFF.

CDR3 DNA sequence: TGTGCCAGCAGCCTCCGTAGACACTGGGAGACCCAGTACTTC. Protein product: CASSLRRHWETQYF. The chain recombines TRBV3-1 (or the pseudogene TRBV3-2) with TRBJ2-5; D gene unclear. Trimming removed 4 bases from V and 5 bases from J, with 14 bases in between. Per germline, CDR1 LGHDT and CDR2 YNNKEL (reference sequence). The CDR3 totals 14 residues.

The gene calls are TRBV27 and TRBJ2-3; 11 bases align to TRBD2. Germline CDR1 is MNHEY and CDR2 is SMNVEV (reference sequence). The V segment lost 2 bases and the J segment 4 bases; nucleotides outside the gene matches: 11. The CDR3 length is 18 residues. Here the CDR3 DNA reads TGTGCCAGCAGTTTAAAGGGACTTAGCGGGGGGGGAGCAGATACGCAGTATTTT. It codes for CASSLKGLSGGGADTQYF.